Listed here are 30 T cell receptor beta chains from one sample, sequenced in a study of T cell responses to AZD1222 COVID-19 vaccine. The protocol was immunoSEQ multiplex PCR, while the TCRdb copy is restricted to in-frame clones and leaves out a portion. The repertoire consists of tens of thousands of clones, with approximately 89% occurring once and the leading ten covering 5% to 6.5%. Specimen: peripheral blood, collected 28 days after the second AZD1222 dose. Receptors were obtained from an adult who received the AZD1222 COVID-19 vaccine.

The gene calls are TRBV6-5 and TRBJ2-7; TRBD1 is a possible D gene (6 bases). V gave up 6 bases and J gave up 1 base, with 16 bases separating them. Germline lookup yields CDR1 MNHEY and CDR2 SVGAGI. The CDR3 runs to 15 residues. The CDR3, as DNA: TGTGCCAGCAGCCCGGGACCGGGACATTCCTACGAGCAGTACTTC. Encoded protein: CASSPGPGHSYEQYF.

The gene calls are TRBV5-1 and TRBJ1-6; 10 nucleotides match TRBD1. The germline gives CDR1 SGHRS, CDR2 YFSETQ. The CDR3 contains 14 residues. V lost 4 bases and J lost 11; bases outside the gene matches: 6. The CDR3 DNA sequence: TGCGCCAGCAGCCCCGGGGACAGGGGTCCACCCCTCCACTTT. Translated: CASSPGDRGPPLHF.

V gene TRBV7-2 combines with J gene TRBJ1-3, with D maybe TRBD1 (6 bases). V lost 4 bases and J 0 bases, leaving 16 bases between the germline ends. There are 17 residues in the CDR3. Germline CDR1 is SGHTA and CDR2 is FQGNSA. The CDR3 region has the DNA TGTGCCAGCAGCTCAACCGACAGGCTTAGCTCTGGAAACACCATATATTTT. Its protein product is CASSSTDRLSSGNTIYF.

CDR3 nucleotide sequence: TGTGCCAGCAGCTGGCGGGAACAAGAGACCCAGTACTTC. Residues: CASSWREQETQYF. The rearrangement uses TRBV2 and TRBJ2-5, with D possibly being TRBD2 (6 bases). Per germline, CDR1 SNHLY and CDR2 FYNNEI. Trimming took 6 bases from V and 2 from J, leaving 10 bases between them. CDR3 length equals 13 residues.

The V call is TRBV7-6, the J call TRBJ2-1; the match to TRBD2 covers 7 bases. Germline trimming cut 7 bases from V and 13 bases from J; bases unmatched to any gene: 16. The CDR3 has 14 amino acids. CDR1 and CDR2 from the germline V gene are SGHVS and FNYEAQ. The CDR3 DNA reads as TGTGCCAGCACCCCAACCCCCCTTCTAGCGGCCCAGTTCTTC. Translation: CASTPTPLLAAQFF. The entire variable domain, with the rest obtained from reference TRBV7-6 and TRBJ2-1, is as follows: GAGVSQSPRYKVTKRGQDVALRCDPISGHVSLYWYRQALGQGPEFLTYFNYEAQQDKSGLPNDRFSAERPEGSISTLTIQRTEQRDSAMYRCASTPTPLLAAQFFGPGTRLTVL.

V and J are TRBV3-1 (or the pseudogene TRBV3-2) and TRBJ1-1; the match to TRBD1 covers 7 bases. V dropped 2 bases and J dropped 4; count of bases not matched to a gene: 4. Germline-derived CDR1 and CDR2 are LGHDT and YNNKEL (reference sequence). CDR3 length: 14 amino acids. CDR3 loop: CASSQFDRATEAFF. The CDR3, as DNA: TGTGCCAGCAGCCAATTCGACAGGGCCACTGAAGCTTTCTTT.

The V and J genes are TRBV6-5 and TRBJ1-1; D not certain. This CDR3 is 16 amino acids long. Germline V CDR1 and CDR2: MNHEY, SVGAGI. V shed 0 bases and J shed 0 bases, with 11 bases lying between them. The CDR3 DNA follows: TGTGCCAGCAGTTACTCGATGGGCACGTTGAACACTGAAGCTTTCTTT. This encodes CASSYSMGTLNTEAFF.

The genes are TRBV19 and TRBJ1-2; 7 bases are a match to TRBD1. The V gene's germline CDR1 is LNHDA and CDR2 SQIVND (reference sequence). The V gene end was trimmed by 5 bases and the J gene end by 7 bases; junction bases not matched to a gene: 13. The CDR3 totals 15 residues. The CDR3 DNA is TGTGCCAGTAGTCCCCGGGACAGAAGAGTCGGTGGCTACACCTTC. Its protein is CASSPRDRRVGGYTF.

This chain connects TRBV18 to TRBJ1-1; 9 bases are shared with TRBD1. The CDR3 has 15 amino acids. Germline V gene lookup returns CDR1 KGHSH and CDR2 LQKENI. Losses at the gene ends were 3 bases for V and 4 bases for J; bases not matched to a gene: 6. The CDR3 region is CASSPPTGGGTEAFF. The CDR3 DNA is TGTGCCAGCTCACCTCCAACAGGGGGCGGCACTGAAGCTTTCTTT.

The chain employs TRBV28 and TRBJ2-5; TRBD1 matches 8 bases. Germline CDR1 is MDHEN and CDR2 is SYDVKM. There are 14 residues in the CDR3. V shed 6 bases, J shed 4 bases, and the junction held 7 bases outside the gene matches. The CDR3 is CASSNQGAGETQYF. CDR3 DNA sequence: TGTGCCAGCAGCAACCAGGGGGCAGGAGAGACCCAGTACTTC.

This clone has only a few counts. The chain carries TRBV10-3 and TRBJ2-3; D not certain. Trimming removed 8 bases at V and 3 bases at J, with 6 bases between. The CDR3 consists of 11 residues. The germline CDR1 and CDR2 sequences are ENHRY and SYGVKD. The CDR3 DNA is TGTGCCATCTCTGAGACAGATACGCAGTATTTT. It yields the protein CAISETDTQYF.

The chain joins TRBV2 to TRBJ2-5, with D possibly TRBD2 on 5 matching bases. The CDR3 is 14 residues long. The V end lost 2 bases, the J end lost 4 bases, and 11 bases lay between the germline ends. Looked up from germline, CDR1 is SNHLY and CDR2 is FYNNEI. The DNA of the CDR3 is TGTGCCAGCAGTGAAACCCGAGGGAGAGAGACCCAGTACTTC. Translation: CASSETRGRETQYF.

In DNA form, the CDR3 reads TGTGCCAGCAGCGGACCGGGCTTTAGCACAGATACGCAGTATTTT. Encoded protein: CASSGPGFSTDTQYF. This chain uses TRBV9 with TRBJ2-3; the D is unclear. Germline V gives CDR1 SGDLS, CDR2 YYNGEE. Trimming took off 3 bases at V and 0 bases at J, with 11 bases between the two ends. There are 15 residues in the CDR3.

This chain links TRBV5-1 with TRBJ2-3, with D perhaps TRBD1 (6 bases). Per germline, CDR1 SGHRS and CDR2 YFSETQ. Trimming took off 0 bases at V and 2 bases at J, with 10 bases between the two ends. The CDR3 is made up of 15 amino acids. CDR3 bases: TGCGCCAGCAGCTTGGCGACAGGAAACACAGATACGCAGTATTTT. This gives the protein CASSLATGNTDTQYF.

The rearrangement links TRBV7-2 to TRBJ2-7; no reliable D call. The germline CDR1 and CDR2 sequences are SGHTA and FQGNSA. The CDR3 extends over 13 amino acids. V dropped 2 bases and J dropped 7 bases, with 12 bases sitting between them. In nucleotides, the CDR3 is TGTGCCAGCAGCTTACGCACCGTCGGAGAGCAGTACTTC. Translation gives CASSLRTVGEQYF.

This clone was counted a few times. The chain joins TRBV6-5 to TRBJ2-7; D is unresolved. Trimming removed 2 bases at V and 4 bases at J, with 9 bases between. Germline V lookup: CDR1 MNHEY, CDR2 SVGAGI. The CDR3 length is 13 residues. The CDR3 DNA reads TGTGCCAGCAGTTACCTCCCGACTTACGAGCAGTACTTC. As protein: CASSYLPTYEQYF.

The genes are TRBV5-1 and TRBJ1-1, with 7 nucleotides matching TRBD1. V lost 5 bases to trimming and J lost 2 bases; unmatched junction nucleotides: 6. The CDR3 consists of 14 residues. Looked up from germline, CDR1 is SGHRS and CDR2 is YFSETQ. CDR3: CASRAGTVNTEAFF. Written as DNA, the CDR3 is TGCGCCAGCAGGGCTGGGACAGTAAACACTGAAGCTTTCTTT.

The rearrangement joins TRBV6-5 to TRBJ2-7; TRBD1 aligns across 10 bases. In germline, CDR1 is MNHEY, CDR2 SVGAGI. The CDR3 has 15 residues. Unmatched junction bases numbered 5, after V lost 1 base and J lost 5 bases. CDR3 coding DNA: TGTGCCAGCAGTTACTATGGGACAGGGGAAAACGAGCAGTACTTC. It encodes CASSYYGTGENEQYF.

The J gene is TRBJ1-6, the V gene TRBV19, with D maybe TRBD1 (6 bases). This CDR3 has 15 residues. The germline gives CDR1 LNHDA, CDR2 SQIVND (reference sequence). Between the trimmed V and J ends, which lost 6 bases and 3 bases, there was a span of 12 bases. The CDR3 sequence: CASSRQAHYNSPLHF. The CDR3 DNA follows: TGTGCCAGTAGCAGACAGGCCCACTATAATTCACCCCTCCACTTT.

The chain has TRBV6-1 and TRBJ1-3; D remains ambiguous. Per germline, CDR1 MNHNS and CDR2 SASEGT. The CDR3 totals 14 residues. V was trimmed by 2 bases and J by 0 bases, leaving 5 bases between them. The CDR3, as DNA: TGTGCCAGCAGTGAAAAATACTCTGGAAACACCATATATTTT. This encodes CASSEKYSGNTIYF.

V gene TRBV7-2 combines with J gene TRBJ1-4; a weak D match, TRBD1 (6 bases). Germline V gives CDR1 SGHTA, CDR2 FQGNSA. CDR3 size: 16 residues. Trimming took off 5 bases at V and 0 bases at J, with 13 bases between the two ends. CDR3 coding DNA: TGTGCCAGCAGCACAGGACAGTCCTCAACTAATGAAAAACTGTTTTTT. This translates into CASSTGQSSTNEKLFF.

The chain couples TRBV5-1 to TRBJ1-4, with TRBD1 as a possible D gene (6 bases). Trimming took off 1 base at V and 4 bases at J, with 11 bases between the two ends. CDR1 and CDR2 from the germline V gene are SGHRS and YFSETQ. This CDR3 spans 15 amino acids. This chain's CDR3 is CASSLTGGGNEKLFF. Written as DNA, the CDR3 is TGCGCCAGCAGCTTGACCGGGGGCGGTAATGAAAAACTGTTTTTT.

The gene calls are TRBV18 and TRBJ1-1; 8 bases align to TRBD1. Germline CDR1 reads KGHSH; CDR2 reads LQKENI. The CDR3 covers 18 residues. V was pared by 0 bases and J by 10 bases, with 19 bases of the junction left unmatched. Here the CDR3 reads CASSPPNPGQARFSAAFF. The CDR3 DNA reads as TGTGCCAGCTCACCACCAAACCCGGGACAGGCTAGATTCTCTGCAGCTTTCTTT.

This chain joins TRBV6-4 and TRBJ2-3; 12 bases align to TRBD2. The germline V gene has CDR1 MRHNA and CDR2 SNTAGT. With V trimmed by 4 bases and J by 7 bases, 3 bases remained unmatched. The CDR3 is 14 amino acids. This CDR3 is CASSVGLAGYTQYF. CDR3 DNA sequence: TGTGCCAGCAGTGTCGGACTAGCGGGATATACGCAGTATTTT.

This CDR3 is CAWNRASPEQYF. In DNA, the CDR3 is TGTGCCTGGAATCGGGCTAGCCCCGAGCAGTACTTC. The gene calls are TRBV30 and TRBJ2-7; weak D call: TRBD2 (5 bases). V gave up 4 bases and J gave up 6 bases, with 13 bases separating them. Germline V lookup: CDR1 GTSNPN, CDR2 SVGIG (reference sequence). This CDR3 contains 12 residues.

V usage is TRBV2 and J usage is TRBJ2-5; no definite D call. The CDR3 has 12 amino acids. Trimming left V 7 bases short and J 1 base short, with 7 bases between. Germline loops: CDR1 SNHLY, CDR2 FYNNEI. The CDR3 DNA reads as TGTGCCAGCACGGGCAGCCAAGAGACCCAGTACTTC. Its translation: CASTGSQETQYF.

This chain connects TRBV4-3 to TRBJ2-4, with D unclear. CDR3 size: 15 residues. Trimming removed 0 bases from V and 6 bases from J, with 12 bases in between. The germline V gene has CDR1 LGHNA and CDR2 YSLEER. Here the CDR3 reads CASSQDLGLVNIQYF. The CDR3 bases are TGCGCCAGCAGCCAAGATCTCGGGCTTGTAAACATTCAGTACTTC.

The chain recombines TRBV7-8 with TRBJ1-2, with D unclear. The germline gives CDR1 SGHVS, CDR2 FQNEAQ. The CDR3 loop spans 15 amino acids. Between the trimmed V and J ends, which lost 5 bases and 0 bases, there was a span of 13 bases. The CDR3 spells CASSAKGVSNYGYTF. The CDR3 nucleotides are TGTGCCAGCAGCGCAAAGGGCGTCTCTAACTATGGCTACACCTTC. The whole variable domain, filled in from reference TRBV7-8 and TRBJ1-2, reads GAGVSQSPRYKVAKRGQDVALRCDPISGHVSLFWYQQALGQGPEFLTYFQNEAQLDKSGLPSDRFFAERPEGSVSTLKIQRTQQEDSAVYLCASSAKGVSNYGYTFGSGTRLTVV.

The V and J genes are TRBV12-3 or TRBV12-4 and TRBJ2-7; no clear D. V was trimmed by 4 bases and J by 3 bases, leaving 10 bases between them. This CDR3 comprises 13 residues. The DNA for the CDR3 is TGTGCCAGCAGTTCATACGTGGACTACGAGCAGTACTTC. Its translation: CASSSYVDYEQYF.

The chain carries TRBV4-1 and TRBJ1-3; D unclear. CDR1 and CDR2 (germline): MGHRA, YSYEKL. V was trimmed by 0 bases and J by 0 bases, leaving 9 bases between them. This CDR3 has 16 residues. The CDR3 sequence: CASSQDFHFSGNTIYF. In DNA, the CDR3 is TGCGCCAGCAGCCAAGATTTCCACTTCTCTGGAAACACCATATATTTT.